The 10 T cell receptor beta chains below all came from one sample that was sequenced in a study of regulatory T cells in long-lasting Graves disease. As to time point: newly diagnosed GD, antithyroid drugs for less than 3 months. From RNA extracted from PBMCs, the TCR library was made. iRepertoire HTBI primers and Arm-PCR of CDR3 regions built TCR beta libraries. TCRdb recomputed calls from the multiplex PCR reads with MiXCR, one row per CDR3 protein. This sample has more than 350,000 distinct CDR3 sequences; more than 12% occur once, and the top ten carry roughly a sixth. This sample was also put to use in a study of T cells in Graves' hyperthyroidism and ophthalmopathy.

This specimen was peripheral blood mononuclear cells (PBMCs), taken at new diagnosis, from a patient treated with antithyroid drugs. All receptors come from a woman in her twenties or thirties with Graves disease.

This clonotype was recorded many times. Relative to the germline gene, one junction end is altered; a read error may explain this. The V and J genes are TRBV5-1 and TRBJ2-7; a possible D gene is TRBD2 (5 bases). CDR1 is SGHRS and CDR2 is YFSETQ in the germline V gene. This CDR3 is 12 amino acids long. Written as DNA, the CDR3 is TGTGCCAGCAGCGGAGCCTCCTACGAGCAGTACTTC. Encoded protein: CASSGASYEQYF.

There are a few counts of this clonotype. The V and J genes are TRBV3-1 and TRBJ2-3; D gene uncertain. The CDR3 is made up of 14 amino acids. The V end lost 0 bases, the J end lost 9 bases, and 13 bases lay between the germline ends. Per germline, CDR1 LGHDT and CDR2 YNNKEL (reference sequence). CDR3 sequence reads: CASSQDISPRTQYF. CDR3 bases: TGTGCCAGCAGCCAAGATATAAGCCCTCGGACGCAGTATTTT.

This chain links TRBV6-5 with TRBJ2-4; 9 nucleotides agree with TRBD1. This CDR3 region has 15 residues. V lost 3 bases, J lost 7 bases, and 7 bases stayed unmatched. From germline, CDR1 is MNHEY and CDR2 SVGAGI. The CDR3 DNA sequence: TGTGCCAGCAGTTATGAGGGACAGGGTGGGAACATTCAGTACTTC. This gives the protein CASSYEGQGGNIQYF.

The rearrangement joins TRBV29-1 to TRBJ2-1; 10 bases agree with TRBD1. The junction had 4 bases not matched to a gene; V was cut back by 7 bases and J by 1 base. The CDR3 consists of 14 residues. The germline V gene encodes CDR1 SQVTM and CDR2 ANQGSEA. Here the CDR3 DNA reads TGCAGCGCCGGGGACAGGGGTTCCTACAATGAGCAGTTCTTC. It is translated as CSAGDRGSYNEQFF.

This clonotype occurred many times. The V call is TRBV28, the J call TRBJ1-5; 10 nucleotides match TRBD1. CDR1 is MDHEN, CDR2 SYDVKM, per germline. CDR3 length equals 14 residues. V trimming: 6 bases; J trimming: 8 bases; junction bases outside the gene matches: 7. CDR3 residues: CASSTVGQGEPQHF. The CDR3 nucleotides read TGTGCCAGCAGCACAGTTGGACAGGGGGAGCCCCAGCATTTT.

The sample holds many counts of this clonotype. This chain uses TRBV3-1 with TRBJ1-1, with D possibly matching TRBD1 (5 bases). The V gene lost 4 bases and the J gene lost 7 bases, with 16 bases spanning the gap. The CDR3 length is 14 residues. The germline CDR1 and CDR2 sequences are LGHDT and YNNKEL (reference sequence). DNA of the CDR3: TGTGCCAGCAGCCGAACCGGGGGGGTAGGTGAAGCTTTCTTT. Amino acid sequence: CASSRTGGVGEAFF.

This clonotype was seen ten or more times. The chain carries TRBV29-1 and TRBJ2-7, with 8 bases identical to TRBD1. This CDR3 contains 13 residues. The ends lost 3 bases at V and 3 bases at J; junction bases unmatched: 4. CDR1 is SQVTM and CDR2 is ANQGSEA in the germline V gene. The CDR3 region has the DNA TGCAGCGTTGAGGGAGGACAGGGCTACGAGCAGTACTTC. This sequence encodes CSVEGGQGYEQYF.

This clonotype was counted many times. The rearrangement links TRBV9 to TRBJ1-1, with 7 bases aligning to TRBD1. From germline, CDR1 is SGDLS and CDR2 YYNGEE. Germline trimming cut 3 bases from V and 5 bases from J; bases unmatched to any gene: 16. This CDR3 comprises 17 residues. CDR3 nucleotides: TGTGCCAGCAGCGGACAGGGAGGGAACACTGGGGGTACTGAAGCTTTCTTT. As protein: CASSGQGGNTGGTEAFF.

The V call is TRBV2, the J call TRBJ1-5; D remains unclear. Germline values: CDR1 SNHLY, CDR2 FYNNEI. The CDR3 has 14 residues. Trimming pared 7 bases from V and 0 bases from J, leaving 10 bases between. The CDR3 DNA sequence: TGTGCCAGCACAGACAAATATAGCAATCAGCCCCAGCATTTT. It translates to CASTDKYSNQPQHF.

This clonotype has only a few counts. This chain connects TRBV4-1 to TRBJ2-7; possible D gene TRBD1, 5 bases. This CDR3 is built from 14 residues. Deletions cut 0 bases from V and 6 bases from J, with 12 bases between. Germline CDR1 and CDR2: MGHRA and YSYEKL. CDR3 bases: TGCGCCAGCAGCCAAGATCCGCAGGGATCCGAGCAGTACTTC. The encoded protein is CASSQDPQGSEQYF.